Presented here are 24 T cell receptor beta chains from one specimen sequenced in a study of tumor-infiltrating lymphocytes in primary liver carcinoma. The tissue used was unsorted bulk material of about 17-33 mg. RNA and DNA were co-extracted from it with the AllPrep DNA/RNA mini kit. TCR beta cDNA was reverse-transcribed from roughly 0.45 ug of total RNA. The reaction used a constant-region primer and ProtoScript II reverse transcriptase. Each TCR beta library was derived from three nested multiplex PCR rounds that employed slightly modified ARM-PCR. Two initial PCR rounds of ten to eleven cycles each paired TRBV1-TRBV30 forward primers with a C-beta reverse primer. TCRdb reanalysed the multiplex PCR reads using MiXCR and keeps one entry per CDR3 protein. The sample includes more than 70,000 distinct CDR3 sequences, approximately 70% seen only once; the top ten take approximately 19%. Sequencing input: liver tumor tissue from sampling region 1. The sample's subset: tumor region T1, superior pole. The receptor set was obtained from a man aged 35 to 55 with primary liver carcinoma and hepatitis B virus infection.

This clonotype showed up just once. Relative to the germline gene, one junction end is altered; a read error may explain this. This rearrangement joins TRBV29-1 to TRBJ1-1; the D gene is possibly TRBD1 (5 bases). The V gene's germline CDR1 is SQVTM and CDR2 ANQGSEA. This CDR3 comprises 14 residues. CDR3 nucleotide sequence: TGCAGCGCTGAAGTAGGGCAGGGCATCACTCAAGCTTTCTTT. Translating gives CSAEVGQGITQAFF.

This clonotype was counted a few times. One end of the junction fails to match germline, which may point to a read error. The rearrangement joins TRBV29-1 to TRBJ2-7; D is uncertain. This CDR3 spans 14 amino acids. Germline V gene sequence: CDR1 SQVTM, CDR2 ANQGSEA. CDR3 in amino acids: CSATVAVGMYEHYF. The CDR3 region has the DNA TGCAGCGCTACTGTGGCTGTGGGGATGTACGAGCATTACTTC.

This clonotype occurred many times. This sequence joins TRBV29-1 and TRBJ2-7; the match to TRBD2 covers 9 bases. V trimming: 4 bases; J trimming: 9 bases; junction bases outside the gene matches: 7. The CDR3 is 12 residues long. The germline V gene encodes CDR1 SQVTM and CDR2 ANQGSEA. The CDR3 nucleotides read TGCAGCGTTGGTTCTAGCGGGAAAATGCAGTACTTC. This sequence encodes CSVGSSGKMQYF.

With regard to this clonotype: A much larger clone differs from this one at a single base, so this may be a read error. The J gene is TRBJ2-2, the V gene TRBV11-2, with D unclear. The CDR3 is made up of 14 amino acids. The germline V gene encodes CDR1 SGHAT and CDR2 FQNNGV. Between the trimmed V and J ends, which lost 7 bases and 3 bases, there was a span of 12 bases. The DNA of the CDR3 is TGTGCCAGCAACACAGACTCGGACACCGGGGAGCTGTTTTTT. Its translation is CASNTDSDTGELFF.

This clonotype was observed many times. The chain has TRBV29-1 and TRBJ2-7, with D possibly matching TRBD1 (7 bases). V was pared by 6 bases and J by 5 bases, with 14 bases between. Germline CDR1 SQVTM, CDR2 ANQGSEA. This CDR3 comprises 12 residues. DNA for the CDR3: TGCAGCGTCCGAGGGGGCGGGGACGAGCAGTACTTC. Its protein is CSVRGGGDEQYF.

CDR3 loop: CASSQEGVGKGIGNIQYF. For the CDR3, the DNA is TGTGCCAGCAGCCAAGAGGGCGTAGGGAAGGGGATCGGAAACATTCAGTACTTC. The chain links TRBV4-2 to TRBJ2-4; D is possibly TRBD1 (5 bases). The CDR3 has 18 residues. The germline V gene encodes CDR1 LGHNA and CDR2 YNFKEQ. V was clipped by 0 bases and J by 6 bases, with 21 bases between them.

This clonotype has at least ten counts. The chain employs TRBV29-1 and TRBJ2-7; TRBD2 matches at 8 bases. Germline values: CDR1 SQVTM, CDR2 ANQGSEA. The CDR3 is 14 residues long. The V and J ends lost 2 bases and 5 bases, in that order; junction bases with no gene match: 8. The CDR3 sequence: CSVEREGVGHEQYF. The CDR3 nucleotides read TGCAGCGTTGAACGGGAGGGGGTGGGTCACGAGCAGTACTTC.

The table lists this clonotype with a count of one. One end of the junction is discordant with germline, which a read error may explain. This rearrangement joins TRBV10-2 to TRBJ2-2; 8 bases agree with TRBD2. This CDR3 spans 17 amino acids. Germline loops: CDR1 WSHSY, CDR2 SAAADI. CDR3 DNA sequence: TGCGCCAGCTGTGAAATCCCGGGGGGGGGGAACACCGGGGAGCTGTTTTTT. It yields the protein CASCEIPGGGNTGELFF.

Concerning this clonotype itself: Germline is not matched at one junction end, which may reflect a read error. The V and J genes are TRBV5-5 and TRBJ1-1, with D perhaps TRBD1 (5 bases). Germline CDR1 and CDR2: SGHKS and YYEKEE (reference sequence). The CDR3 spans 15 residues. DNA of the CDR3: TGTGCCAGCACCTTGTGGGGCGCGGGGAACACTGAAGCTTTCTTT. Its protein product is CASTLWGAGNTEAFF.

The chain joins TRBV5-4 to TRBJ2-2, with 10 bases that match TRBD2. This CDR3 region has 14 residues. Germline loops: CDR1 SGHNT, CDR2 YYREEE (reference sequence). Trimming removed 2 bases from V and 10 bases from J; junction bases left unmatched: 5. In DNA form, the CDR3 reads TGTGCCAGCAGCTTAACTAGCGGGACTGTGGAGCTGTTTTTT. As protein: CASSLTSGTVELFF.

There are a few counts of this clonotype. CDR3 sequence: CASSAGQGSYEQYF. For the CDR3, the DNA is TGTGCCAGCAGCGCGGGACAGGGAAGCTACGAGCAGTACTTC. The chain is built from TRBV12-3 or TRBV12-4 and TRBJ2-7, with 9 bases that match TRBD1. The CDR3 spans 14 residues. The V and J ends lost 6 bases and 3 bases, in that order; junction bases with no gene match: 6.

Of note for this clonotype: The junction and the germline gene differ at one end; a read error may be behind it. The chain carries TRBV4-1 and TRBJ2-3; D gene ambiguous. The length of the CDR3 is 16 residues. CDR1 is MGHRA and CDR2 is YSYEKL in the germline V gene. The CDR3 region is CANSQSSSDNTDTQYF. The CDR3 nucleotides are TGCGCCAACAGCCAATCCTCCTCCGATAACACAGATACGCAGTATTTT.

A remark on this clonotype: A read error may account for a junction end that differs from germline. V usage is TRBV11-2 and J usage is TRBJ2-7; D gene uncertain. The germline CDR1 and CDR2 sequences are SGHAT and FQNNGV. The CDR3 runs 15 residues. The CDR3 loop is CASSMAPGPSYEHYF. As DNA, the CDR3 is TGTGCCAGCAGCATGGCACCGGGTCCGAGCTACGAGCACTACTTC.

The table lists this clonotype with a few counts. Germline is not matched at one junction end, which may reflect a read error. V and J are TRBV10-3 and TRBJ2-2; tentative D call: TRBD1 (7 bases). The CDR3 extends over 16 amino acids. Germline lookup yields CDR1 ENHRY and CDR2 SYGVKD. The CDR3: CTISVGGTANTGELFF. CDR3 coding DNA: TGTACCATCAGTGTCGGCGGGACAGCTAACACCGGGGAGCTATTTTTT.

V usage is TRBV12-3 or TRBV12-4 and J usage is TRBJ1-6; TRBD1 matches at 7 bases. Trimming took 9 bases from V and 6 from J; bases not matched to a gene: 11. This CDR3 is 15 amino acids long. In nucleotides, the CDR3 is TGTGCCAGGAATTCCACGACAGGGTGTAATTCACCCCTCCACTTT. It specifies CARNSTTGCNSPLHF.

This clonotype has just a few counts. A much larger clone differs from this one at a single base, so this may be a read error. No conserved phenylalanine or tryptophan is present at the end of the CDR3, so a read error is the likely explanation. The chain carries TRBV6-6 and TRBJ2-7; TRBD1 aligns across 9 bases. V shed 6 bases, J shed 1 base, and the junction held 7 bases outside the gene matches. CDR3 length equals 15 residues. The V gene's germline CDR1 is MNHNY and CDR2 SVGAGI (reference sequence). CDR3 residues: CASRDHGTGSYEQYL. The CDR3 DNA is TGTGCCAGCAGGGATCACGGGACAGGGTCCTACGAGCAGTACCTC.

This clonotype was counted a few times. The conserved closing phenylalanine or tryptophan is absent in this CDR3, likely reflecting a read error. This chain joins TRBV11-2 and TRBJ1-1; D is uncertain. The germline V gene has CDR1 SGHAT and CDR2 FQNNGV. The CDR3 has 11 amino acids. The DNA of the CDR3 is TGTGCCAGCAGACAGAACACCGAAGCTTTCCTT. Amino acid sequence: CASRQNTEAFL.

Points on this clonotype: At one of its ends the junction is not consistent with the germline gene, which may arise from a read error. The chain employs TRBV4-2 and TRBJ2-1; a weak D match, TRBD2 (7 bases). The germline V gene encodes CDR1 LGHNA and CDR2 YNFKEQ. The CDR3 has 15 residues. The CDR3 spells CASSQRGRGDNEQFF. The CDR3 DNA reads as TGTGCAAGCAGCCAAAGAGGGAGGGGGGACAATGAGCAGTTCTTC.

Ten or more counts support this clonotype. Relative to the germline gene, one junction end is altered; a read error may explain this. CDR3 DNA sequence: TGCGCCAGCAGCCCACCTCTCGGGCCCTACAATGAGCGGTTCTTC. It translates to CASSPPLGPYNERFF. The chain carries TRBV4-1 and TRBJ2-1; D call uncertain. Germline V gives CDR1 MGHRA, CDR2 YSYEKL. The CDR3 is 15 residues long.

Comments on this clonotype: One junction end disagrees with the germline gene, perhaps due to a read error. The CDR3 is CSVPWGGAAKVETQYF. Written as DNA, the CDR3 is TGCAGCGTCCCTTGGGGGGGGGCCGCTAAGGTAGAGACTCAGTACTTC. This chain links TRBV29-1 with TRBJ2-5; D might be TRBD2 (7 bases). Germline CDR1 SQVTM, CDR2 ANQGSEA. The CDR3 runs 16 residues.

Notes on this clonotype: One junction end does not reproduce the germline sequence, and a read error may be involved. This rearrangement joins TRBV5-1 to TRBJ2-1; D is perhaps TRBD2 (6 bases). This CDR3 has 14 residues. The germline CDR1 and CDR2 sequences are SGHRS and YFSETQ. CDR3 bases: TGCGTCAGCAGCTTGTCAGCGGGCAAGAATGAGCAGTTCTTC. Translated, it gives CVSSLSAGKNEQFF.

In the case of this clonotype: The CDR3 does not close with the conserved phenylalanine or tryptophan, likely indicating a read error. The chain has TRBV29-1 and TRBJ2-1, with 8 bases fitting TRBD1. With V trimmed by 7 bases and J by 8 bases, 13 bases remained unmatched. This CDR3 comprises 14 residues. Germline V gene lookup returns CDR1 SQVTM and CDR2 ANQGSEA. Written as DNA, the CDR3 is TGCAGCGGATTGCCTGGACAGGGTGTGGATGAGCAGTTCTAC. It encodes CSGLPGQGVDEQFY.

This clonotype was found a few times. A much larger clone differs from this one at a single base, so this may be a read error. V is TRBV4-2 and J is TRBJ1-2; D is undetermined. This CDR3 has 14 residues. Germline values: CDR1 LGHNA, CDR2 YNFKEQ. The CDR3 bases are TGTGCCAGCAACCAAGATGACGGAGACTATGGCTACACCTTC. Translating gives CASNQDDGDYGYTF.

A word on this clonotype: A read error may account for a junction end that differs from germline. This rearrangement joins TRBV12-3 or TRBV12-4 to TRBJ2-1, with 10 bases aligning to TRBD2. The CDR3 extends over 14 amino acids. The CDR3 DNA reads TGTACCAGCAGTAAACTAGCGGGGCTCAATGAGCAGTTCTTC. Protein sequence: CTSSKLAGLNEQFF.